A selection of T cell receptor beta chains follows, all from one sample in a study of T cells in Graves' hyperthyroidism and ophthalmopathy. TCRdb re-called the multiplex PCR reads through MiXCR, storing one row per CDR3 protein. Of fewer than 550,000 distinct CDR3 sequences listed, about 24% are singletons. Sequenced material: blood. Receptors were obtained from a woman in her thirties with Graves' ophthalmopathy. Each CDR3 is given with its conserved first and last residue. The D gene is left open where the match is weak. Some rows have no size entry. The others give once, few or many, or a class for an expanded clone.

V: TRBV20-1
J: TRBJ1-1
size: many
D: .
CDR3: CSTPRGVNTEAFF
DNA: TGCAGTACCCCCAGGGGTGTGAACACTGAAGCTTTCTTT

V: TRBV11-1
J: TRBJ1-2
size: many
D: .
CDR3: CASNPPKRLCDGYTF
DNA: TGTGCCAGCAACCCACCTAAACGATTGTGCGATGGCTACACCTTC

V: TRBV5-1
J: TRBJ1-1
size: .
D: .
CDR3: CASSTTRGDLEAFF
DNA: TGCGCCAGCAGCACGACACGAGGTGACCTTGAAGCTTTCTTT

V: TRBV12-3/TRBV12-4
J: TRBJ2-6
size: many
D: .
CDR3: CASTPWGAGANVLTF
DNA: TGTGCCAGCACCCCGTGGGGGGCAGGGGCCAACGTCCTGACTTTC

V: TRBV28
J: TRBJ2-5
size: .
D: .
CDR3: CASSFGGAQYF
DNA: TGTGCCAGCAGTTTCGGGGGCGCCCAGTACTTC

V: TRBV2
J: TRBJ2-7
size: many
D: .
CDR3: CASRDDRSYEQYF
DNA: TGTGCCAGCAGGGATGACAGGTCCTACGAGCAGTACTTC

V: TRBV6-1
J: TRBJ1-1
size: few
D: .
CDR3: CASSDSQGTTEAFF
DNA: TGTGCCAGCAGTGATAGCCAGGGCACCACTGAAGCTTTCTTT

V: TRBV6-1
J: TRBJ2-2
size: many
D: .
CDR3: CASGRWTERNTGELFF
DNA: TGTGCCAGCGGTCGATGGACAGAAAGGAACACCGGGGAGCTGTTTTTT

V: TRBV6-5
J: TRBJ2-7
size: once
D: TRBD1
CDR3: CASSYSPTGGIYEQYF
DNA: TGTGCCAGCAGTTACTCCCCCACAGGGGGGATCTACGAGCAGTACTTC

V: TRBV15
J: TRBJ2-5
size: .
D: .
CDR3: CATSRDLQETQYF
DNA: TGTGCCACCAGCAGAGATCTACAAGAGACCCAGTACTTC

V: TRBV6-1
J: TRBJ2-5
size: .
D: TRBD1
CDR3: CAGNRDRGETQYF
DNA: TGTGCCGGCAACCGGGACAGAGGGGAGACCCAGTACTTC

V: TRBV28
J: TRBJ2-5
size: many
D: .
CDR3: CASSLAGNYQETQYF
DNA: TGTGCCAGCAGTTTAGCGGGGAACTACCAAGAGACCCAGTACTTC

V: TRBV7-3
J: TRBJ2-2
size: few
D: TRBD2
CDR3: CASTILPGTSGEGGTGELFF
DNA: TGTGCCAGCACTATTCTCCCCGGGACTAGCGGGGAAGGTGGCACCGGGGAGCTGTTTTTT

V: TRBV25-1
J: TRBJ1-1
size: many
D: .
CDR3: CASSEYGVNTEAFF
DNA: TGTGCCAGCAGTGAATATGGTGTGAACACTGAAGCTTTCTTT

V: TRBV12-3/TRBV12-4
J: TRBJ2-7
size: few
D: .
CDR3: CASSLAGLACYF
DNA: TGTGCCAGCAGTTTAGCCGGGCTAGCGTGTTACTTC

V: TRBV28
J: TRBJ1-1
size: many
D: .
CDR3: CASSLASGQVEAFF
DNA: TGTGCCAGCAGTTTGGCTTCAGGGCAAGTTGAAGCTTTCTTT